Listed here are 4 T cell receptor beta chains from one sample, sequenced in a study of blood T cells in healthy people across ages. Together with a sample-barcoded 5' primer, a J-beta primer mix was included in a second PCR lasting about 7 to 11 cycles. TCRdb processed the 5' RACE reads anew with MiXCR; each CDR3 protein has one entry. The sample holds 1.8 million or so distinct CDR3 sequences, about two fifths seen once. The sample taken for sequencing was blood. These receptors originate from a human donor in good health.

This clonotype was seen at least ten times. This chain connects TRBV29-1 to TRBJ2-3; 11 positions match TRBD2. With 7 bases clipped from V and 4 bases from J, the junction kept 4 bases outside the gene matches. The germline gives CDR1 SQVTM, CDR2 ANQGSEA. This CDR3 has 13 residues. As DNA, the CDR3 is TGCAGCGCCGGGACTAGCGGCGCAGATACGCAGTATTTT. Its protein is CSAGTSGADTQYF.

The chain carries TRBV9 and TRBJ2-7; 10 nucleotides agree with TRBD1. The DNA end is more similar to TRBJ2-5, so the J call may be wrong. CDR1 and CDR2 (germline): SGDLS, YYNGEE. This CDR3 region has 15 residues. Here the CDR3 DNA reads TGTGCCAGCAGCGTTCGGACAGGGGGGGCAGAGACCCAGTACTTC. It codes for CASSVRTGGAETQYF.

The chain links TRBV10-3 to TRBJ2-7; no clear D gene. This CDR3 region has 12 residues. V lost 2 bases, J lost 2 bases, and 4 bases lay in between. Germline V CDR1 and CDR2: ENHRY, SYGVKD. For the CDR3, the DNA is TGTGCCATCAGTGAGGGCCCCTACGAGCAGTACTTC. The encoded protein is CAISEGPYEQYF.

The chain carries TRBV6-2 or TRBV6-3 and TRBJ2-5; D uncertain. V gave up 2 bases and J gave up 4 bases, with 14 bases separating them. This CDR3 has 15 amino acids. CDR1 is MNHEY and CDR2 is SVGEGT in the germline V gene. The CDR3 coding sequence is TGTGCCAGCAGTTACAGGATGGGGTCAGGAGAGACCCAGTACTTC. It translates to CASSYRMGSGETQYF.